One and the same sample provided the 14 T cell receptor beta chains below, sequenced in a study of response to subunit inactivated influenza vaccine. TCRdb re-derived calls from the RT-PCR reads in MiXCR, one entry per CDR3 protein. The profile shows 550,000 to 600,000 distinct CDR3 sequences, about 12% of them singletons. Sequenced material: PBMCs from blood, taken on the day of vaccination. The source of these receptors is a man aged 50-59 years who received an inactivated influenza vaccine.

The chain couples TRBV3-1 to TRBJ1-1; D gene ambiguous. The germline V and J ends were trimmed by 1 base and 1 base, with 13 bases remaining between them. CDR1 is LGHDT, CDR2 YNNKEL, per germline (reference sequence). The CDR3 loop spans 16 amino acids. The CDR3 nucleotides read TGTGCCAGCAGCCAAGTATTTTTTCGGGGGAACACTGAAGCTTTCTTT. This translates into CASSQVFFRGNTEAFF.

The chain employs TRBV3-1 and TRBJ2-3; 7 bases fit TRBD2. The trim removed 1 base at V and 13 bases at J, leaving 5 bases unmatched. CDR1 LGHDT and CDR2 YNNKEL come from the germline V gene (reference sequence). The CDR3 contains 12 residues. The CDR3 spells CASSQAGRREYF. The CDR3 DNA reads as TGTGCCAGCAGCCAAGCCGGGAGGAGGGAGTATTTT.

Remarks on this clonotype: A much bigger clone sits one base away, suggesting this may be a read error. The gene calls are TRBV20-1 and TRBJ2-1; D remains unclear. CDR1 is DFQATT, CDR2 SNEGSKA, per germline (reference sequence). The CDR3 is made up of 13 amino acids. In nucleotides, the CDR3 is TGCAGTGCGCCTGTGGGTTCCTACAATGAGCACTTCTTC. Residues: CSAPVGSYNEHFF.

This rearrangement joins TRBV9 to TRBJ2-3, with TRBD2 identical over 10 bases. The germline V gene encodes CDR1 SGDLS and CDR2 YYNGEE. J gave up 4 bases and V 4 bases, and 6 bases lay outside the gene matches. The length of the CDR3 is 15 residues. The DNA for the CDR3 is TGTGCCAGCAGCTCTGGACTAGCGGCCCCAGATACGCAGTATTTT. Its protein is CASSSGLAAPDTQYF.

This clonotype has more than one count but fewer than ten. V and J are TRBV30 and TRBJ2-1; D is ambiguous. CDR3 size: 12 residues. Trimming took off 0 bases at V and 6 bases at J, with 6 bases between the two ends. Germline V lookup: CDR1 GTSNPN, CDR2 SVGIG (reference sequence). The chain's CDR3 is CAWSVSGNEQFF. CDR3 in DNA: TGTGCCTGGAGTGTTTCAGGCAATGAGCAGTTCTTC.

This clonotype was recorded at least ten times. The rearrangement links TRBV4-3 to TRBJ2-2; 7 bases align to TRBD1. CDR3 length: 17 residues. From germline, CDR1 is LGHNA and CDR2 YSLEER. V shed 4 bases, J shed 3 bases, and the junction held 11 bases outside the gene matches. CDR3 protein: CASSPSRDSRYTGELFF. CDR3 sequence (DNA): TGCGCCAGCAGCCCCAGCCGGGACAGCCGATACACCGGGGAGCTGTTTTTT.

This clonotype has only a few counts. The rearrangement joins TRBV4-3 to TRBJ2-3; possibly TRBD2 for D (6 bases). Germline V gives CDR1 LGHNA, CDR2 YSLEER. Between the trimmed V and J ends, which lost 4 bases and 2 bases, there was a span of 19 bases. The CDR3 has 17 amino acids. The CDR3 DNA sequence: TGCGCCAGCAGCCCCAGGGTTGATAGCGGATACACAGATACGCAGTATTTT. Its translation: CASSPRVDSGYTDTQYF.

The CDR3 protein is CASSQRFGGEVPYEQYF. The CDR3 nucleotides are TGCGCCAGCAGCCAACGATTTGGCGGGGAGGTTCCCTACGAGCAGTACTTC. This rearrangement joins TRBV4-3 to TRBJ2-7, with D possibly matching TRBD2 (6 bases). V lost 2 bases and J 2 bases, leaving 19 bases between the germline ends. Germline V gene data show CDR1 as LGHNA and CDR2 as YSLEER. The CDR3 contains 17 residues.

This chain uses TRBV6-2 or TRBV6-3 with TRBJ2-1; possible D gene TRBD2, 5 bases. The V gene lost 4 bases and the J gene lost 0 bases, with 13 bases spanning the gap. The CDR3 contains 16 residues. Germline V gene lookup returns CDR1 MNHEY and CDR2 SVGEGT. The CDR3 DNA reads as TGTGCCAGCAGTTCGTCGCGGGCGAGCTCCTACAATGAGCAGTTCTTC. This sequence encodes CASSSSRASSYNEQFF.

This clonotype was seen more than once but under ten times. The CDR3 bases are TGTGCCAGCAGCCCGACTGAGGGATCCTACAATGAGCAGTTCTTC. Residues: CASSPTEGSYNEQFF. This chain connects TRBV9 to TRBJ2-1; D perhaps matches TRBD2 (5 bases). Trimming cost V 4 bases and J 1 base, with 12 bases left between them. Germline V lookup: CDR1 SGDLS, CDR2 YYNGEE. The CDR3 consists of 15 residues. Full variable domain (missing parts from reference TRBV9 and TRBJ2-1): DSGVTQTPKHLITATGQRVTLRCSPRSGDLSVYWYQQSLDQGLQFLIQYYNGEERAKGNILERFSAQQFPDLHSELNLSSLELGDSALYFCASSPTEGSYNEQFFGPGTRLTVL.

This clonotype turned up a few times. The chain is built from TRBV25-1 and TRBJ2-3, with D uncertain. The length of the CDR3 is 12 residues. CDR1 is MGHDK, CDR2 SYGVNS, per germline. V shed 2 bases and J shed 4 bases, with 4 bases lying between them. CDR3 sequence: CASSEISDTQYF. The CDR3 bases are TGTGCCAGCAGTGAAATCTCAGATACGCAGTATTTT.

At least ten counts were recorded for this clonotype. J is TRBJ2-2 and V is TRBV5-6; the match to TRBD2 covers 8 bases. Germline V gene lookup returns CDR1 SGHDT and CDR2 YYEEEE. With V trimmed by 1 base and J by 3 bases, 8 bases remained unmatched. The CDR3 extends over 17 amino acids. The CDR3 DNA sequence: TGTGCCAGCAGCTTGTTTATCACTAGCGGAGACACCGGGGAGCTGTTTTTT. Its protein is CASSLFITSGDTGELFF. The whole variable domain, filled in from reference TRBV5-6 and TRBJ2-2, reads DAGVTQSPTHLIKTRGQQVTLRCSPKSGHDTVSWYQQALGQGPQFIFQYYEEEERQRGNFPDRFSGHQFPNYSSELNVNALLLGDSALYLCASSLFITSGDTGELFFGEGSRLTVL.

This clonotype occurred a few times. The chain links TRBV29-1 to TRBJ2-1; no clear D. V was pared by 3 bases and J by 8 bases, with 8 bases between. CDR1 is SQVTM, CDR2 ANQGSEA, per germline. This CDR3 contains 11 residues. CDR3 residues: CSVEWRYEQFF. The CDR3 DNA reads as TGCAGCGTTGAGTGGCGCTATGAGCAGTTCTTC.

V is TRBV4-3 and J is TRBJ1-1; D not resolved. V was shortened by 0 bases and J by 0 bases, with 8 bases between the two germline ends. The CDR3 sequence is 15 residues long. Germline CDR1 and CDR2: LGHNA and YSLEER. For the CDR3, the DNA is TGCGCCAGCAGCCAAGACGGGGAAATGAACACTGAAGCTTTCTTT. Translated: CASSQDGEMNTEAFF.